This T cell receptor beta chain appears in the sequencing data of a study of blood T cell repertoires in COVID-19 (dated by TCRdb to 2020 to 2022). Some background on the complete study: Samples from collaborators originated in the United States, Italy and Spain and spanned both the acute and convalescent phases of COVID-19. The material from the prospective study consisted of cDNA or gDNA derived from T cells, B-cell-depleted T cells, or PBMCs. Deeply sampled blood TCRbeta repertoires from subjects exposed to, actively infected with, or recovered from COVID-19 were included in the dataset. The repertoires were released in a freely available public database intended as a resource for research on the immune response to SARS-CoV-2. The samples were drawn from two sources: the first 160 participants of the ongoing ImmuneRACE study, and 1,200 or so subjects contributed by 6 global collaborators. Sample metadata almost always included a de-identified subject ID, COVID-19 status, age in years and sex. Where available, HLA class I and class II types were obtained from metadata supplied by the sample provider rather than from assay-based typing.

Points on this clone: Its antigen target is currently unknown. It has no much larger one-base neighbor in the sample; base qualities were not kept.

At one collaborating source in Seattle, patients were enrolled during active infection and were followed longitudinally through the course of disease. Whole blood was collected in K2EDTA tubes by collaborating institutions according to the institutions' own protocols. Collaborator samples were shipped for TCRbeta analysis as frozen whole blood, isolated PBMCs, or DNA extracted from either sample type. Results and caveats for the whole study, not just this receptor: Clinical and demographic metadata were provided uncurated, with the amount varying by source and participant.

The immunoSEQ Assay, a bias-controlled multiplex PCR, was used to amplify TCRbeta CDR3 regions from genomic DNA. On the study's bioinformatics: Within the assay, amplification of reference gene primers was used to estimate how many nucleated cells each sample contained. To quantify the absolute abundance of each unique TCRbeta CDR3 rearrangement, sequence reads were collapsed and filtered. For each sample, productive Simpson clonality was calculated as the square root of Simpson's diversity index across productive rearrangements. TCRdb's version of the immuneACCESS table is confined to in-frame rearrangements and falls short of the full clone set. An unresolved V gene accounts for under half of the shortfall where checked; the remainder is of unknown origin. Clone size and the V and J calls come from that table; the DNA yielded D and trimming. A total of roughly 200,000 clones appear in this sample, 80% to 90% of them only once. 10% to 15% of the sample comes from the top ten.

The origin of this receptor is an elderly woman with COVID-19, enrolled during active disease. The sequencing sample was made of peripheral blood.

The DNA is as follows: TGTGCCAGCAGCCCGAGAACAGGGTATTATAATTCACCCCTCCACTTT. Its translation is CASSPRTGYYNSPLHF. The V and J genes are TRBV6-2 or TRBV6-3 and TRBJ1-6; D gene: possibly TRBD1, on 6 matching bases. The CDR3 runs 16 amino acids, cysteine and phenylalanine included. Of the read, only the CDR3 DNA is kept; its 48 bases are in frame from base 1. In the germline V gene, CDR1 corresponds to MNHEY and CDR2 to SVGEGT. The junction shows trimming of 6 bases on V and 4 bases on J, plus 16 bases between the germline ends.